This TCR beta chain was identified during a study of cytomegalovirus exposure and HLA in healthy donors. The V segment lost 4 bases and the J segment 4 bases; nucleotides outside the gene matches: 1. The CDR3 contains 12 residues. CDR1 is MGHRA, CDR2 YSYEKL, per germline. Study-wide results and limits: Indistinguishability led to the exclusion of some V segments, TRBV6-2 and TRBV6-3 included.

With 60 Vbeta and 13 Jbeta primers, the PCR was carried out. The method was immunoSEQ multiplex PCR; TCRdb's version includes in-frame clones alone and lacks a portion of them. This table holds more than 110,000 clones, around 75% found once. Note on this clone: Antigen: not known.

The V call is TRBV4-1, the J call TRBJ2-7, with 7 bases that match TRBD2. Sequenced input: PBMCs. The origin of this receptor is a female donor in good health and CMV-seronegative. The chain's CDR3 is CASSPSGYEQYF. CDR3 bases: TGCGCCAGCAGCCCTAGCGGATACGAGCAGTACTTC.